The entry that follows covers one T cell receptor (beta chain) sequence. The data were obtained in a study of blood T cell repertoires in COVID-19. For the study at large: The analysed material was cDNA or gDNA that came from T cells, B-cell-depleted T cells, or PBMCs.

CDR1 is SNHLY and CDR2 is FYNNEI in the germline V gene. The CDR3 is made up of 14 amino acids. Trimming took 6 bases from V and 2 from J, leaving 10 bases between them. Method: immunoSEQ multiplex PCR; TCRdb's copy keeps in-frame clones and lacks some. The table lists some 61,000 clones, approximately 90% of them singletons. The chain carries TRBV2 and TRBJ2-2; D is unresolved. The sequence was collected from a man aged 30-40 years with acute or convalescent COVID-19. Sequencing input: peripheral blood. CDR3 DNA: TGTGCCAGCAGGGCCACCCTTAACACCGGGGAGCTGTTTTTT. Translation gives CASRATLNTGELFF.